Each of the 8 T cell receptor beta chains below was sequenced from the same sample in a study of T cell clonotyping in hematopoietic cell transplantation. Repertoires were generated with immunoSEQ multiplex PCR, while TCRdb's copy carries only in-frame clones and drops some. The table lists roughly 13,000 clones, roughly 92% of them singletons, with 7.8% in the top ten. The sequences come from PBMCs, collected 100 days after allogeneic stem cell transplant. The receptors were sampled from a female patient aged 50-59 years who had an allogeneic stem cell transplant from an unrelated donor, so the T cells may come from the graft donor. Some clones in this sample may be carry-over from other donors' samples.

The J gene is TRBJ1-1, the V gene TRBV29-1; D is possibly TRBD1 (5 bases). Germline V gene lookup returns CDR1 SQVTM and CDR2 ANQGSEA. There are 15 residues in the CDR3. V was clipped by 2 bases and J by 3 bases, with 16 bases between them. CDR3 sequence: CSVELKGWLYTEAFF. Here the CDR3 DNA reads TGCAGCGTTGAATTGAAGGGGTGGTTGTACACTGAAGCTTTCTTT.

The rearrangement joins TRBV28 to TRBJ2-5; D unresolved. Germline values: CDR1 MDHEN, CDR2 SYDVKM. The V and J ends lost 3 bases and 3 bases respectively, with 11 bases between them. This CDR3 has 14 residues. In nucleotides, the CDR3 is TGTGCCAGCAGTTTGGCCGGAGTTAAAGAGACCCAGTACTTC. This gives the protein CASSLAGVKETQYF.

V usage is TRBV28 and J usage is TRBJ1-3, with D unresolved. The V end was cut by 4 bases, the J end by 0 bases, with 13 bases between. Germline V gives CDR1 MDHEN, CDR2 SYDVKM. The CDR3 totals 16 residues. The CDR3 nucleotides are TGTGCCAGCAGTTCCCCCGGAAGCAACTCTGGAAACACCATATATTTT. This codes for CASSSPGSNSGNTIYF.

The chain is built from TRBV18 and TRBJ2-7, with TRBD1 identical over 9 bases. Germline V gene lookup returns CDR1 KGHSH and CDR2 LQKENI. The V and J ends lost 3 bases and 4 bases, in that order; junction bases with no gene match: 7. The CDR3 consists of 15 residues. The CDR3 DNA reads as TGTGCCAGCTCACCGCGGACAGGGGCAGAGTACGAGCAGTACTTC. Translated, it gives CASSPRTGAEYEQYF.

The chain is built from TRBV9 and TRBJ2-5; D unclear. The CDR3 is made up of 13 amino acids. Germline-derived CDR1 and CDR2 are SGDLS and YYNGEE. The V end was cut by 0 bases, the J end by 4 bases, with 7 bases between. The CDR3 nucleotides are TGTGCCAGCAGCGTAGTGGGTGGAGAGACCCAGTACTTC. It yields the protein CASSVVGGETQYF. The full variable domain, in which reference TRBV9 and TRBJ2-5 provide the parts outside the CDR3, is DSGVTQTPKHLITATGQRVTLRCSPRSGDLSVYWYQQSLDQGLQFLIQYYNGEERAKGNILERFSAQQFPDLHSELNLSSLELGDSALYFCASSVVGGETQYFGPGTRLLVL.

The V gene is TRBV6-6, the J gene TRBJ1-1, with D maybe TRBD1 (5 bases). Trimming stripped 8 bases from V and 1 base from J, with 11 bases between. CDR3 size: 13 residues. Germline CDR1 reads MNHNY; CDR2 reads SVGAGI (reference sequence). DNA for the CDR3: TGTGCCAGCGGGAGACAGACGAACACTGAAGCTTTCTTT. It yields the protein CASGRQTNTEAFF.

The chain's CDR3 is CASSQDEGAENGYTF. CDR3 sequence (DNA): TGCGCCAGCAGCCAAGATGAGGGGGCAGAAAATGGCTACACCTTC. The J gene is TRBJ1-2, the V gene TRBV4-3; 7 bases are shared with TRBD1. This CDR3 comprises 15 residues. Germline V gives CDR1 LGHNA, CDR2 YSLEER. J lost 6 bases, V lost 0 bases, and 7 bases had no gene match.

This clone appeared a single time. The DNA for the CDR3 is TGTGCCAGCAGCTCCTCGGACAGGAGCTATGGCTACACCTTC. Its translation is CASSSSDRSYGYTF. This chain connects TRBV13 to TRBJ1-2, with TRBD1 matching over 7 bases. This CDR3 has 14 amino acids. The V segment lost 4 bases and the J segment 4 bases; nucleotides outside the gene matches: 6. Germline loops: CDR1 PRHDT, CDR2 FYEKMQ (reference sequence). The full variable domain, in which reference TRBV13 and TRBJ1-2 provide the parts outside the CDR3, is AAGVIQSPRHLIKEKRETATLKCYPIPRHDTVYWYQQGPGQDPQFLISFYEKMQSDKGSIPDRFSAQQFSDYHSELNMSSLELGDSALYFCASSSSDRSYGYTFGSGTRLTVV.